This section outlines one T cell receptor (beta chain) sequence together with its context. This clonotype occurred a few times. Its cognate antigen has yet to be identified. No base qualities exist here, and no much larger clone lies one base off it. The library was obtained by RACE. The instrument given in TCRdb is NextSeq 500. During library preparation, unique molecular identifiers were attached to individual cDNA molecules so that TCRs could be counted in a quantitative, reproducible way. Each blood RNA sample was used to sequence both TCR alpha and TCR beta chains. The study's processing was this. A median of about 87,000 TCRs per sample was observed, with a range of about 20,000 to 690,600. V, J and CDR3 annotation of the TCR reads was performed with the Decombinator software suite. Every sample was subsampled to the same number of TCRs (28,000) for the PS versus PT1 abundance plots. TCRs were defined as expanded if absent before sensitization and observed at least eight times at the 2-week time point. TCRdb's own reprocessing of the public reads used fastp at Q25 and MiXCR and kept productive beta chains. CDR3 protein duplicates are merged, each entry listing the most common genes and DNA. The V and J calls shown here were made by TCRdb, not taken from the authors' results. The sample includes under 110,000 distinct CDR3 sequences, with about 12% observed a single time. The top ten clones comprise 1.6% of the sample.

Relative to germline, V is 4 bases shorter and J is 1 base shorter, with 8 bases between their ends. CDR1 and CDR2 were assigned from the germline V gene as MNHEY and SVGAGI. From the cysteine through the phenylalanine, the CDR3 covers 14 amino acids. Just the 42-base CDR3 DNA is kept, in frame starting at base 1. These data are taken from a study of human T cells and chemical hapten exposure (dated by TCRdb to the early 2020s). Background for the entire study: For sensitization, 2% DPC in acetone was applied to a roughly 2 cm by roughly 2 cm area of upper inner arm skin. Throughout the roughly 26-week study period, patients were also given weekly therapeutic DPC doses on the scalp. Patch tests used Finn chambers with 0.01% DPC on the upper back, scored after 6 days by International Contact Dermatitis Research Group standards. The patient cohort, mostly female, included alopecia areata with under or over 50% scalp involvement, alopecia totalis and alopecia universalis. Libraries were pooled for sequencing, and per-sample TCR yields varied mainly because of small differences in library volumes within the pool. The study tracked peripheral blood TCR repertoire changes in vivo during primary and secondary sensitization to the hapten diphenylcyclopropenone (DPC) in alopecia patients. Patient blood was sampled pre-sensitization (week 0) and at 2, 6 and about 24 weeks after DPC sensitization. Around 29 alopecia patients provided blood for TCR sequencing at one to four time points (pre-sensitization, 2, 6 and 24 weeks). Results and caveats for the whole study, not just this receptor: After repeated subsampling, the strength of the expansion versus patch-test correlation and the threshold at which it became significant changed. All patients had alopecia, a presumed autoimmune disease, so their immune response might differ from that of healthy individuals. Patch test score correlated positively with the number of PT1 expanded TCRs, reaching significance at thresholds 8, 16 and 32 but not at 4. Compared with pre-sensitization or healthy control sets, expanded TCRs formed significantly more large CDR3 similarity clusters, which is consistent with antigen-driven responses. DPC sensitization did not change the number of TCRs with a frequency above 1 in 1000, and there was no evidence of changes in global repertoire structure.

The intended sense of this specimen's time point label: pre-sensitization, week 0. The treatment or condition label of this sample denotes: therapeutic diphenylcyclopropenone sensitization with weekly scalp DPC. Blood at each patch-test visit was drawn before the patch test was applied. Eligible patients were aged 18 to 70, diagnosed with alopecia, deemed suitable for DPC therapy, and excluded if pregnant. Total RNA was extracted from unfractionated whole blood collected in Tempus Blood RNA tubes. This clonotype was sampled from a woman aged 45-65 years with alopecia areata. Some clones in this sample may be carry-over from other donors' samples. The specimen comprised whole blood, sampled in connection with sensitization to the hapten diphenylcyclopropenone (DPC). The receptor chain draws on TRBV6-5 and TRBJ1-5; the D gene cannot be named for sure. The DNA sequence is given as TGTGCCAGCAGTTCTCCCGGGAGCAATCAGCCCCAGCATTTT. This gives the protein CASSSPGSNQPQHF.